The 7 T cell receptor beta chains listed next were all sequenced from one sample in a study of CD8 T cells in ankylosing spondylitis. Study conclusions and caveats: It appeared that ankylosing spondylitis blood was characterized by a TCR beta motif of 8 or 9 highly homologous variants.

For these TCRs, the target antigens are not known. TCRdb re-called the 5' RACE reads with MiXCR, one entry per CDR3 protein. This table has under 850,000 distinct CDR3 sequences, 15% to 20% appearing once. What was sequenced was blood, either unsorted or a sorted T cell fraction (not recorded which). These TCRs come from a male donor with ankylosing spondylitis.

CDR3 residues: CASSLSGTVEKLFF. The CDR3 DNA reads TGTGCCAGCAGTTTATCGGGGACAGTAGAAAAACTGTTTTTT. The chain links TRBV27 to TRBJ1-4; TRBD1 aligns across 7 bases. J was trimmed by 8 bases and V by 0 bases; bases with no gene match: 3. In germline, CDR1 is MNHEY, CDR2 SMNVEV (reference sequence). This CDR3 has 14 amino acids.

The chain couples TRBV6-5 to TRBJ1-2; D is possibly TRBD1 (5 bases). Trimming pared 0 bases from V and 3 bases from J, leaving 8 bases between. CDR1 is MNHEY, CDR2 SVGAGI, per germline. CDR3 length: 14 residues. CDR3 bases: TGTGCCAGCAGTTACTCCGGGACGGACTATGGCTACACCTTC. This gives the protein CASSYSGTDYGYTF.

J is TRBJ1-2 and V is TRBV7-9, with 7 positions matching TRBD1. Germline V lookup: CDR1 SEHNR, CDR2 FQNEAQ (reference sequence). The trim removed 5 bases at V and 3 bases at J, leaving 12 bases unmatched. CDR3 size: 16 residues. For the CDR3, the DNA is TGTGCCAGCAGCCCATCCCGACAGGGCGCCTACTATGGCTACACCTTC. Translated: CASSPSRQGAYYGYTF.

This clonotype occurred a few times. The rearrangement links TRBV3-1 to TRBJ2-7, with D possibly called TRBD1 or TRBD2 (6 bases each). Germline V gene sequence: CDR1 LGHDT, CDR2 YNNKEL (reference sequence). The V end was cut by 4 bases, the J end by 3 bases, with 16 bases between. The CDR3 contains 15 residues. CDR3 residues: CASSLSPGAVYEQYF. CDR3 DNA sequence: TGTGCCAGCAGCCTATCGCCGGGGGCGGTCTACGAGCAGTACTTC.

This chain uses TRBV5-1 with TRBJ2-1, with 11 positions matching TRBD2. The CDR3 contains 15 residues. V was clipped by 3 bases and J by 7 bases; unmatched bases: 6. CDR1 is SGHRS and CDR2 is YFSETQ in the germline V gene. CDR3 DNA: TGCGCCAGCAGCTCAAGACTAGCGGGGAGGAATGAGCAGTTCTTC. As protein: CASSSRLAGRNEQFF.

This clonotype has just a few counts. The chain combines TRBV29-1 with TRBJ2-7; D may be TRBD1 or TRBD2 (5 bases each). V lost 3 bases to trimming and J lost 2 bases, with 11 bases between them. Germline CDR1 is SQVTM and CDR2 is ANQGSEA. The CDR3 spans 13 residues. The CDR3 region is CSVEVGDPYEQYF. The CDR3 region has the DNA TGCAGCGTTGAGGTGGGGGACCCCTACGAGCAGTACTTC.

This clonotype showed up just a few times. In DNA form, the CDR3 reads TGTGCCAGCAGTCCTCGGACAGGGGGAGGGGGCGGCTACACCTTC. This gives the protein CASSPRTGGGGGYTF. The chain employs TRBV12-3 or TRBV12-4 and TRBJ1-2; TRBD1 matches 10 bases. The CDR3 spans 15 residues. V shed 5 bases, J shed 8 bases, and the junction held 11 bases outside the gene matches.